Listed here are 28 T cell receptor beta chains from one sample, sequenced in a study of T cells in women clearing cervical HPV infection. The protocol was immunoSEQ multiplex PCR, while the TCRdb copy is restricted to in-frame clones and leaves out a portion. The sample is made up of under 50,000 clones, and the top ten hold less than 8% of it. Specimen: blood buffy coat. The receptors were sampled from a woman aged 18-69 years with a cervical HPV16 infection that either progressed to CIN3+ or cleared (not recorded which).

Notes on this clone: The CDR3 goes on 3 residues after the read ends, and that part is filled in from the germline J gene. The genes are TRBV18 and TRBJ2-2, with D unresolved. Per germline, CDR1 KGHSH and CDR2 LQKENI. The CDR3 is 16 amino acids. CDR3: CASSPPESGSNEKLFF. Incomplete CDR3 DNA: TGTGCCAGCTCACCACCGGAATCCGGGTCTAATGAAAAG.

Concerning this clone: At one end, the junction sequence differs from germline, possibly due to a read error. Read data end 3 residues before the CDR3 end; the end is taken from the germline J gene. The J gene is TRBJ2-3, the V gene TRBV5-5, with 7 bases lining up with TRBD1. CDR1 and CDR2 (germline): SGHKS, YYEKEE (reference sequence). The CDR3 is 13 amino acids. CDR3 in amino acids: CASSFQGTETQYF. CDR3 DNA, as far as it was read: TGTGCCAGCAGCTTTCAAGGGACAGAGACG. Looking up the rest from reference TRBV5-5 and TRBJ2-3 gives the full variable domain: DAGVTQSPTHLIKTRGQQVTLRCSPISGHKSVSWYQQVLGQGPQFIFQYYEKEERGRGNFPDRFSARQFPNYSSELNVNALLLGDSALYLCASSFQGTETQYFGPGTRLTVL.

As to this clone: With the read ending 3 residues before the CDR3 end, the germline J gene is used to fill in that end. V usage is TRBV20-1 and J usage is TRBJ2-2, with 9 nucleotides matching TRBD2. With 0 bases clipped from V and 5 bases from J, the junction kept 13 bases outside the gene matches. The CDR3 has 18 amino acids. Per germline, CDR1 DFQATT and CDR2 SNEGSKA (reference sequence). The CDR3 is CSARDKAGGRTWTGELFF. The DNA read from the CDR3 is TGCAGTGCTAGAGATAAAGCGGGGGGCCGTACTTGGACCGGGGAG.

Of note for this clone: Sequencing ends 3 residues short of the CDR3 end; the germline J gene provides the rest. The V call is TRBV30, the J call TRBJ2-3; D is possibly TRBD2 (6 bases). This CDR3 region has 13 residues. Germline assignment: CDR1 GTSNPN and CDR2 SVGIG (reference sequence). The covered CDR3 bases are TGTGCCTGGAGTGAAGCGGGTGAGGAGACG. This sequence encodes CAWSEAGEET. The entire CDR3 sequence reads CAWSEAGEETQYF. Based on the CDR3 plus reference TRBV30 and TRBJ2-3, the full variable domain is SQTIHQWPATLVQPVGSPLSLECTVEGTSNPNLYWYRQAAGRGLQLLFYSVGIGQISSEVPQNLSASRPQDRQFILSSKKLLLSDSGFYLCAWSEAGEETQYFGPGTRLTVL.

In the case of this clone: The missing CDR3 end, 3 residues past where the read stops, is filled in from the germline J gene. The chain carries TRBV5-1 and TRBJ2-1; 12 nucleotides line up with TRBD2. The CDR3 totals 15 residues. V lost 4 bases, J lost 4 bases, and 3 bases stayed unmatched. Germline CDR1 reads SGHRS; CDR2 reads YFSETQ. This CDR3 is CASSLTSGGYNEQFF. The DNA read from the CDR3 is TGCGCCAGCAGCCTCACTAGCGGGGGGTACAATGAG.

Concerning this clone: The DNA ends 3 residues before the CDR3 does, and the rest of the CDR3 is filled in from the germline J gene. The chain has TRBV11-2 and TRBJ1-4; D is perhaps TRBD1 (5 bases). CDR3 length equals 14 residues. Germline V gives CDR1 SGHAT, CDR2 FQNNGV. V gave up 1 base and J gave up 7 bases, with 10 bases separating them. The CDR3 here is CASSLGQGTEKLFF. CDR3 DNA (partial): TGTGCCAGCAGCTTAGGGCAGGGAACTGAAAAA.

CDR3: CASSLGGVGGYTF. The CDR3 bases that were read are TGTGCCAGTAGCCTGGGGGGGGTCGGAGGC. V usage is TRBV19 and J usage is TRBJ1-2; tentatively, D is TRBD1 (5 bases). The read finishes 3 residues shy of the CDR3 end, and the germline J gene is used to complete it. Germline CDR1 LNHDA, CDR2 SQIVND (reference sequence). The CDR3 contains 13 residues.

Note on this clone: The CDR3 end falls 3 residues outside the read, so it is completed with the germline J gene. The chain uses TRBV6-1 and TRBJ1-1; D is possibly TRBD1 (5 bases). Trimming stripped 4 bases from V and 2 bases from J, with 14 bases between. This CDR3 region has 15 residues. Per germline, CDR1 MNHNS and CDR2 SASEGT. The CDR3 DNA, read in part, is TGTGCCAGCAGTGGTTTTGCGGGGGGAAACACTGAA. This translates into CASSGFAGGNTE. The entire CDR3 sequence reads CASSGFAGGNTEAFF.

As concerns this clone: The missing CDR3 end, 3 residues past where the read stops, is filled in from the germline J gene. The chain employs TRBV19 and TRBJ2-3; D possibly matches TRBD1 or TRBD2 (5 bases each). Trimming took 10 bases from V and 0 from J, leaving 17 bases between them. The CDR3 loop spans 15 amino acids. Per germline, CDR1 LNHDA and CDR2 SQIVND (reference sequence). The sequenced part of the CDR3 DNA is TGTGCCACCCACTTTCGAGGGGCTAGCACAGATACG. This encodes CATHFRGASTDT. The whole CDR3 reads CATHFRGASTDTQYF.

Regarding this clone: Read coverage stops 3 residues before the CDR3 terminus; the germline J gene supplies the remainder. V gene TRBV7-9 combines with J gene TRBJ2-1, with 7 bases aligning to TRBD1. CDR1 is SEHNR, CDR2 FQNEAQ, per germline (reference sequence). The CDR3 is 12 residues long. V lost 3 bases to trimming and J lost 7 bases; unmatched junction nucleotides: 0. The CDR3 sequence: CASSLGQNEQFF. CDR3 DNA, as far as it was read: TGTGCCAGCAGCTTGGGACAGAATGAG.

A remark on this clone: The read ends 3 residues before the CDR3 terminus; that terminus is restored from the germline J gene. V gene TRBV11-1 combines with J gene TRBJ2-1, with D uncertain. Germline values: CDR1 SGHAT, CDR2 FQDESV (reference sequence). The CDR3 extends over 14 amino acids. Trimming stripped 7 bases from V and 0 bases from J, with 10 bases between. The chain's CDR3 is CASNQQSSYNEQFF. CDR3 DNA, as far as it was read: TGTGCCAGCAACCAACAGAGCTCCTACAATGAG. Full variable domain (missing parts from reference TRBV11-1 and TRBJ2-1): EAEVAQSPRYKITEKSQAVAFWCDPISGHATLYWYRQILGQGPELLVQFQDESVVDDSQLPKDRFSAERLKGVDSTLKIQPAELGDSAMYLCASNQQSSYNEQFFGPGTRLTVL.

For this clone: The read comes to an end 3 residues before the CDR3 does, leaving the germline J gene to fill in the end. J is TRBJ2-2 and V is TRBV11-3; TRBD1 matches at 7 bases. The CDR3 covers 15 residues. The germline CDR1 and CDR2 sequences are SGHNT and YENEEA. V lost 5 bases, J lost 0 bases, and 3 bases stayed unmatched. The sequenced CDR3 bases are TGTGCCAGCAGCGCCGGGACAGCGAACACCGGGGAG. Its translation is CASSAGTANTGE. The complete CDR3 sequence is CASSAGTANTGELFF.

Worth noting for this clone: The missing CDR3 end, 3 residues past where the read stops, is filled in from the germline J gene. Other nucleotide sequences in the sample specify the same CDR3. The genes are TRBV7-9 and TRBJ1-3; D unresolved. From germline, CDR1 is SEHNR and CDR2 FQNEAQ (reference sequence). The CDR3 contains 11 residues. Partial CDR3 DNA: TGTGCCAGCAGCTTAGGTCTAGCG. It encodes CASSLGLA. The complete CDR3 protein is CASSLGLAIYF.

For this clone: The read ends 3 residues before the CDR3 terminus; that terminus is restored from the germline J gene. The chain combines TRBV29-1 with TRBJ1-2, with 7 bases identical to TRBD1. There are 16 residues in the CDR3. The germline V gene has CDR1 SQVTM and CDR2 ANQGSEA. The sequenced CDR3 bases are TGCAGCGTTGGCGTACTAGCGGGAGCAGGGGGAGATACC. It translates to CSVGVLAGAGGDT. Given in full, the CDR3 is CSVGVLAGAGGDTYTF.

Comment on this clone: The CDR3 end lies 3 residues beyond the end of the read and is filled in from the germline J gene. The chain employs TRBV29-1 and TRBJ2-3; D gene unclear. Germline V lookup: CDR1 SQVTM, CDR2 ANQGSEA. The CDR3 covers 11 residues. This chain's CDR3 is CSAYSQETQYF. The CDR3 bases that were read are TGCAGCGCTTACTCCCAGGAGACG.

Concerning this clone: The junction departs from the called germline gene at one end, perhaps through a read error. The read ends 3 residues before the CDR3 terminus; that terminus is restored from the germline J gene. Different DNA sequences within this sample yield the same CDR3. This chain connects TRBV2 to TRBJ2-7; 7 bases are a match to TRBD2. CDR3 size: 14 residues. CDR1 SNHLY and CDR2 FYNNEI come from the germline V gene. CDR3 DNA, as far as it was read: TGTGCCAGTAGTGAGGGAGGGGTTCTTTACGAG. As protein: CASSEGGVLYE. The whole CDR3 protein is CASSEGGVLYEQYF.

With respect to this clone: The CDR3 end lies 3 residues beyond the end of the read and is filled in from the germline J gene. The chain combines TRBV19 with TRBJ1-3, with D unresolved. Germline CDR1 and CDR2: LNHDA and SQIVND (reference sequence). The CDR3 is made up of 17 amino acids. V was trimmed by 5 bases and J by 2 bases, leaving 19 bases between them. The sequenced part of the CDR3 DNA is TGTGCCAGTAGTGGAGGCGTTGGCGCAGGTGCTGGAAACACC. This encodes CASSGGVGAGAGNT. The CDR3 as a whole reads CASSGGVGAGAGNTIYF. The full variable domain, its missing parts supplied by reference TRBV19 and TRBJ1-3, is DGGITQSPKYLFRKEGQNVTLSCEQNLNHDAMYWYRQDPGQGLRLIYYSQIVNDFQKGDIAEGYSVSREKKESFPLTVTSAQKNPTAFYLCASSGGVGAGAGNTIYFGEGSWLTVV.

Details on this clone: The junction and the germline gene differ at one end; a read error may be behind it. The read ends 3 residues shy of where the CDR3 ends; the end is completed using the germline J gene. The V call is TRBV2, the J call TRBJ2-5; TRBD2 matches 7 bases. The CDR3 contains 16 residues. Looked up from germline, CDR1 is SNHLY and CDR2 is FYNNEI. The CDR3 protein is CANSEEAGPPNWTQYF. CDR3 DNA (partial): TGTGCCAACAGTGAAGAAGCGGGACCTCCTAATTGGACC.

Worth noting for this clone: From the germline J gene comes the end of the CDR3, since the read stops 3 residues before it. This sequence joins TRBV30 and TRBJ1-4; maybe TRBD1 (6 bases). The germline gives CDR1 GTSNPN, CDR2 SVGIG (reference sequence). The CDR3 has 16 amino acids. Between the trimmed V and J ends, which lost 2 bases and 7 bases, there was a span of 20 bases. CDR3 DNA (partial): TGTGCCTGGAGTACACAGGGTTTCATATTAAGTGAAAAA. Translation gives CAWSTQGFILSEK. The entire CDR3 protein reads CAWSTQGFILSEKLFF. Full variable domain (remainder filled in from reference TRBV30 and TRBJ1-4): SQTIHQWPATLVQPVGSPLSLECTVEGTSNPNLYWYRQAAGRGLQLLFYSVGIGQISSEVPQNLSASRPQDRQFILSSKKLLLSDSGFYLCAWSTQGFILSEKLFFGSGTQLSVL.

Worth noting for this clone: The read halts 3 residues ahead of the CDR3 end, with the missing end drawn from the germline J gene. This chain uses TRBV12-5 with TRBJ2-3, with 16 bases fitting TRBD2. The CDR3 sequence is 17 residues long. The germline V gene has CDR1 LGHNT and CDR2 FRNRAP. The CDR3: CASGTGTSGGVLETQYF. The covered CDR3 bases are TGTGCTAGTGGTACCGGGACTAGCGGGGGGGTTTTAGAGACG.

Comments on this clone: The DNA ends 3 residues before the CDR3 does, and the rest of the CDR3 is filled in from the germline J gene. This sequence joins TRBV7-2 and TRBJ1-2; TRBD1 matches at 7 bases. This CDR3 spans 15 amino acids. Per the germline V gene, CDR1 is SGHTA and CDR2 is FQGNSA. CDR3 protein: CASDPRIGQVKDYTF. CDR3 DNA, as far as it was read: TGTGCCAGCGACCCTCGAATCGGACAGGTTAAGGAC.

Of note for this clone: The CDR3 end is not reached by the read, which stops 3 residues before it; the germline J gene fills it in. The J gene is TRBJ2-2, the V gene TRBV19; 9 bases agree with TRBD2. The CDR3 length is 17 residues. The germline CDR1 and CDR2 sequences are LNHDA and SQIVND (reference sequence). The DNA read from the CDR3 is TGTGCCAGTAGTATAGATGCGGGGGGGGCCGGCGGTGAAAAG. It codes for CASSIDAGGAGGEK. The CDR3 as a whole reads CASSIDAGGAGGEKLFF.

Comments on this clone: The CDR3 goes on 3 residues after the read ends, and that part is filled in from the germline J gene. The chain recombines TRBV2 with TRBJ2-3, with D uncertain. CDR1 and CDR2 from the germline V gene are SNHLY and FYNNEI. Trimming removed 8 bases at V and 8 bases at J, with 11 bases between. CDR3 length equals 11 residues. The CDR3 region is CASLLFGTQYF. The CDR3 bases that were read are TGTGCCAGCTTGCTTTTCGGTACG.

As concerns this clone: The read terminates 3 residues before the CDR3 end, so the remaining end is supplied by the germline J gene. The chain is built from TRBV5-1 and TRBJ2-2; TRBD2 aligns across 8 bases. The CDR3 extends over 15 amino acids. Germline assignment: CDR1 SGHRS and CDR2 YFSETQ. The J segment lost 6 bases and the V segment lost 0 bases, leaving 4 bases of the junction unmatched. CDR3 bases read: TGCGCCAGCAGCTTGGAAGTGGGACTAGCCGGGGAG. It specifies CASSLEVGLAGE. The entire CDR3 reads CASSLEVGLAGELFF.

About this clone itself: Read coverage stops 3 residues before the CDR3 terminus; the germline J gene supplies the remainder. The chain joins TRBV7-2 to TRBJ1-2, with D unresolved. Looked up from germline, CDR1 is SGHTA and CDR2 is FQGNSA. The CDR3 loop spans 13 amino acids. Partial CDR3 DNA: TGTGCCAGCAGCCCTAACGAAAGGAAAGGG. Encoded protein: CASSPNERKG. Given in full, the CDR3 is CASSPNERKGYTF.

In the case of this clone: The observed sequence ends 3 residues before the CDR3 terminus, with the missing tail filled in from the germline J gene. This chain links TRBV20-1 with TRBJ2-2; D is undetermined. The CDR3 is 15 residues long. Germline V gene data show CDR1 as DFQATT and CDR2 as SNEGSKA (reference sequence). CDR3 bases read: TGCAGTGCTAGAGGATCCGACATAGAGAATGAAAAG. It specifies CSARGSDIENEK. The CDR3 reads in full as CSARGSDIENEKLFF.

Remarks on this clone: The read ends 3 residues shy of where the CDR3 ends; the end is completed using the germline J gene. The V and J genes are TRBV6-2 or TRBV6-3 and TRBJ1-1; unclear D gene. Germline CDR1 and CDR2: MNHEY and SVGEGT. This CDR3 region has 17 residues. The ends were cut back, 4 bases at V and 4 bases at J, with 22 bases in the middle. CDR3 region: CASSLKRAGRYTTEAFF. Incomplete CDR3 DNA: TGTGCCAGCAGTTTGAAAAGGGCAGGCCGATATACCACTGAA.

Remarks on this clone: Read coverage stops 3 residues before the CDR3 terminus; the germline J gene supplies the remainder. This chain uses TRBV20-1 with TRBJ1-2, with D perhaps matching TRBD1 (6 bases). Looked up from germline, CDR1 is DFQATT and CDR2 is SNEGSKA (reference sequence). CDR3 length: 16 amino acids. Trimming cost V 5 bases and J 2 bases, with 21 bases left between them. CDR3 residues: CSALVGGANRNYGYTF. The sequenced part of the CDR3 DNA is TGCAGTGCTCTTGTGGGGGGGGCCAATCGAAACTATGGC.